The T cell receptor (beta chain) described here comes from a study of blood T cell repertoires in COVID-19. Study context: From T cells, B-cell-depleted T cells, or PBMCs came the material, which was cDNA or gDNA.

Source study methods: Amplification of reference gene primers provided the estimated nucleated cell counts. The method was immunoSEQ multiplex PCR; TCRdb's version includes in-frame clones alone and lacks a portion of them. D and trimming were read from the DNA, whereas the V and J calls and clone size are those reported in that table. The repertoire holds tens of thousands of clones, around four fifths seen once, with roughly 5.3% in the top ten. The material sequenced was peripheral blood. The receptor's source is a man aged 45 to 65 with active COVID-19.

The CDR3 region has the DNA TGTGCCAGCAGCTTAGAATTCGGGGGACATCAGCCCCAGCATTTT. It is translated as CASSLEFGGHQPQHF. This chain connects TRBV7-2 to TRBJ1-5; tentatively, D is TRBD1 (5 bases). This CDR3 has 15 amino acids. Trimming took 1 base from V and 5 from J, leaving 12 bases between them. Germline values: CDR1 SGHTA, CDR2 FQGNSA.